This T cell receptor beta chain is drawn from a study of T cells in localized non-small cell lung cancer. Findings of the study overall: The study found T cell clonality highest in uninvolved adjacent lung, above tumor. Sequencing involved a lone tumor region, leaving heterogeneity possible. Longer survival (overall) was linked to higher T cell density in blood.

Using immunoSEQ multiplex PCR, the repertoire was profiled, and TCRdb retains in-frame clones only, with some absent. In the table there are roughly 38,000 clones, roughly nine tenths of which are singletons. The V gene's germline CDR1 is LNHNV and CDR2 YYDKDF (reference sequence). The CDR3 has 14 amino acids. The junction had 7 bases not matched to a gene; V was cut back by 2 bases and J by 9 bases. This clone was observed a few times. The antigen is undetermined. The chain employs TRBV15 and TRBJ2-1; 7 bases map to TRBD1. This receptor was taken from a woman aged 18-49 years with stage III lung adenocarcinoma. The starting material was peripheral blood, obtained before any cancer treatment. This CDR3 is CATSRRGSGGEQFF. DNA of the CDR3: TGTGCCACCAGCAGAAGGGGCTCAGGGGGTGAGCAGTTCTTC.